This is a list of T cell receptor beta chains from one sample in a study of T cell responses to AZD1222 COVID-19 vaccine. Some clones are missing from TCRdb's copy, which holds only in-frame ones; the method was immunoSEQ multiplex PCR. The top ten hold roughly 8% of the sample, which has 150,000 to 200,000 clones, around nine tenths seen once. The specimen comprised peripheral blood, sampled on day 0 of AZD1222 vaccination. These receptors came from an adult in good health. CDR3s include the opening cysteine and the closing phenylalanine or tryptophan. A D gene is named only where the DNA matches it firmly. A clone size is listed for some rows: how often the clone was seen (once, few, many), or a class if it is expanded.

j_call clone_size d_call v_call cdr3_nt cdr3_aa
TRBJ1-2 - - TRBV28 TGTGGGACGGGGACCTATGGCTACACCTTC CGTGTYGYTF
TRBJ2-6 few TRBD1 TRBV5-5 TGTGCCAGCAGCTTGGAAGGGGGCTCCGGGGCCAACGTCCTGACTTTC CASSLEGGSGANVLTF
TRBJ1-6 - - TRBV5-1 TGCGCCAGCAGCTTGGAGTCCGGACAGAGAAATTCACCCCTCCACTTT CASSLESGQRNSPLHF
TRBJ1-1 - - TRBV30 TGTGCCTGGGGATTGGACACCTACACTGAAGCTTTCTTT CAWGLDTYTEAFF
TRBJ1-1 once - TRBV7-9 TGTGCCAGCAGCTCGAGAGTCATGAACACTGAAGCTTTCTTT CASSSRVMNTEAFF
TRBJ2-7 - - TRBV2 TGTGCCAGCAGTGAATATGGGACACCATACGAGCAGTACTTC CASSEYGTPYEQYF
TRBJ2-5 - - TRBV5-6 TGTGCCAGCAGCTTTGGAGGGTCCGGCGAGACCCAGTACTTC CASSFGGSGETQYF
TRBJ2-1 - TRBD2 TRBV4-3 TGCGCCAGCAGCCAAGAGGGACTAGCGTCCTTTAATGAGCAGTTCTTC CASSQEGLASFNEQFF
TRBJ2-5 - TRBD1 TRBV7-3 TGTGCCAGCAGCGGACAGGGGGTGGGAGAGACCCAGTACTTC CASSGQGVGETQYF
TRBJ2-7 - - TRBV7-2 TGCCCGAGCCCCTACGAGCAGTACTTC CPSPYEQYF
TRBJ1-5 many TRBD1 TRBV6-1 TGTGCCAGCAGTGGGGAGGGGGGACAGATAGCGCAGCCCCAGCATTTT CASSGEGGQIAQPQHF
TRBJ2-2 - - TRBV9 TGTGCCAGCAGCGAGCGGGATACAGGGATTAGCACCGGGGAGCTGTTTTTT CASSERDTGISTGELFF
TRBJ2-5 - - TRBV19 TGTGCCAGTAGTGCGGACGGCGAAGAGACCCAGTACTTC CASSADGEETQYF
TRBJ2-3 - - TRBV4-3 TGCGCCAGCAGCCAAGACCGCACAGGATGGGGGATACGCACAGATACGCAGTATTTT CASSQDRTGWGIRTDTQYF
TRBJ2-7 - TRBD2 TRBV9 TGTGCCAGCAGCGTAGGGGCTAGCGGGATCTCCTACGAGCAGTACTTC CASSVGASGISYEQYF
TRBJ2-4 - - TRBV6-5 TGTGCCAGCAGTACCCCCTTTAGGGGCAAAAACATTCAGTACTTC CASSTPFRGKNIQYF
TRBJ1-2 - TRBD1 TRBV7-9 TGTGCCAGCAGCCTCAGACAGGGATTTGGGTATGGCTACACCTTC CASSLRQGFGYGYTF
TRBJ1-2 - - TRBV6-6 TGTGCCAGCAGCAGTGGTATGGGTATCCATGGCTACACCTTC CASSSGMGIHGYTF
TRBJ1-4 few - TRBV25-1 TGTGCCAGCGCACAGGGTTCGGATGAAAAACTGTTTTTT CASAQGSDEKLFF
TRBJ2-7 - - TRBV7-9 TGTGCCAGCAGCCCTACTCTCTCCGGGAGCTCCTACGAGCAGTACTTC CASSPTLSGSSYEQYF
TRBJ1-5 - - TRBV10-3 TGTGCCATCAGTGAGGGGCGGCAGCCCCAGCATTTT CAISEGRQPQHF
TRBJ1-5 - - TRBV6-2/TRBV6-3 TGTGCCAGCAGTTACTCACCAGGCGGTCAGCCCCAGCATTTT CASSYSPGGQPQHF
TRBJ1-1 - - TRBV19 TGTGCCAGTAGGAGACGGGGGCTGGGCACTGAAGCTTTCTTT CASRRRGLGTEAFF
TRBJ2-1 - - TRBV19 TGTGCCAGTACCCCGGGGGTCGTCCCTAACAATGAGCAGTTCTTC CASTPGVVPNNEQFF
TRBJ1-5 - - TRBV30 TGTGCCTGGAGTGTACTCGGGGATCAGCCCCAGCATTTT CAWSVLGDQPQHF
TRBJ1-2 - TRBD1 TRBV6-5 TGTGCCAGCAGTTGGGACAGGGAGAGCTATGGCTACACCTTC CASSWDRESYGYTF
TRBJ1-3 - TRBD1 TRBV29-1 TGCAGCGTTGTGGGGACAGGCTCTGGAAACACCATATATTTT CSVVGTGSGNTIYF
TRBJ2-7 - - TRBV7-9 TGTGCCAGCAGCCCCGGGGGAGCCCAAACCTACGAGCAGTACTTC CASSPGGAQTYEQYF
TRBJ2-3 - TRBD2 TRBV6-6 TGTGCCAGCAGTCAGACTAGCGATACGCAGTATTTT CASSQTSDTQYF
TRBJ2-7 - TRBD1 TRBV19 TGTGCCAGTAGCACAACCCCATCCGGGACAGGGCTCTACGAGCAGTACTTC CASSTTPSGTGLYEQYF
TRBJ2-1 - TRBD1 TRBV18 TGTGCCAGCTCACCACGGACAGGGGTCTACAATGAGCAGTTCTTC CASSPRTGVYNEQFF
TRBJ2-5 - - TRBV4-2 TGTGCCAGCAGCCAAGATCGGGGCCAAGAGACCCAGTACTTC CASSQDRGQETQYF
TRBJ1-1 - - TRBV7-2 TGTGCCAGCAGCCCCTGGGAGACCTACAATAATGTTGGAAAGGCTGAAGCTTTCTTT CASSPWETYNNVGKAEAFF
TRBJ2-5 - - TRBV5-4 TGTGCCAGCAGACGTGACAGGAGCCAAGAGACCCAGTACTTC CASRRDRSQETQYF
TRBJ2-5 few - TRBV28 TGTGCCAGCAGTTTGGACCTCCGACCCCAAGAGACCCAGTACTTC CASSLDLRPQETQYF
TRBJ1-4 - TRBD1 TRBV30 TGTGCCTGGAGTATGTGGACAGGGAATGAAAAACTGTTTTTT CAWSMWTGNEKLFF
TRBJ1-6 once TRBD1 TRBV28 TGTGCCAGCAGTTTGAGGGACAGAAGTTCACCCCTCCACTTT CASSLRDRSSPLHF
TRBJ1-2 - - TRBV24-1 TGTGCCACCAGTGCCGTGGGGGGAAAGGATGGCTACACCTTC CATSAVGGKDGYTF
TRBJ2-4 few - TRBV6-5 TGTGCCAGCAGTCCACCGGGTCAGGGGAACATTCAGTACTTC CASSPPGQGNIQYF
TRBJ1-5 - TRBD1 TRBV10-2 TGCGCCACACAACCCAGGGGGTATCAGCCCCAGCATTTT CATQPRGYQPQHF
TRBJ2-1 once TRBD1 TRBV5-6 TGTGCCAGCAGCAGCCTACGACAGGGGGTTCACAATGAGCAGTTCTTC CASSSLRQGVHNEQFF